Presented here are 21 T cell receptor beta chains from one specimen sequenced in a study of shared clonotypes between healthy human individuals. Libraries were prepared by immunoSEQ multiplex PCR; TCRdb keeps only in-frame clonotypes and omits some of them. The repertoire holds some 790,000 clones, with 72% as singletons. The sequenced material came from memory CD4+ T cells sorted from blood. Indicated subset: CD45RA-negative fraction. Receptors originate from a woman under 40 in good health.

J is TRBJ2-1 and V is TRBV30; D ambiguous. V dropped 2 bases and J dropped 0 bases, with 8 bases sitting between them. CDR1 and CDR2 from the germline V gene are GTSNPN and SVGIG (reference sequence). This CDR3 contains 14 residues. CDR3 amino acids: CAWSRRGSYNEQFF. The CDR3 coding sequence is TGTGCCTGGAGTCGGCGAGGCTCCTACAATGAGCAGTTCTTC.

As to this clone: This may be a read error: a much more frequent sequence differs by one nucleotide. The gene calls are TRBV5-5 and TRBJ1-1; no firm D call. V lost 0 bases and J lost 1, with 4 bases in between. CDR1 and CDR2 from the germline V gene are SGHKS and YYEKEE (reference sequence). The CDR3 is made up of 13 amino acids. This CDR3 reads CASSLGGNTEAFF. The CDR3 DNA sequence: TGTGCCAGCAGCTTGGGGGGGAACACTGAAGCTTTCTTT.

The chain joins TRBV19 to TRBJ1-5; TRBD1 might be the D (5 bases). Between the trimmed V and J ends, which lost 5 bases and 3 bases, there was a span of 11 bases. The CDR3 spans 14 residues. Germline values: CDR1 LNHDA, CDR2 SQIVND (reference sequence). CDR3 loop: CASSGQGDNQPQHF. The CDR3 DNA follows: TGTGCCAGTAGTGGGCAAGGGGACAATCAGCCCCAGCATTTT.

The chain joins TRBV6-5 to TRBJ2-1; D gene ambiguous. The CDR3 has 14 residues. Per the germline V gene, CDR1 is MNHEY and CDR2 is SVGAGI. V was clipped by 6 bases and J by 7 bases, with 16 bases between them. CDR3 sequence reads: CASSQIYKGNEQFF. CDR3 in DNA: TGTGCCAGCAGCCAGATTTACAAGGGTAATGAGCAGTTCTTC.

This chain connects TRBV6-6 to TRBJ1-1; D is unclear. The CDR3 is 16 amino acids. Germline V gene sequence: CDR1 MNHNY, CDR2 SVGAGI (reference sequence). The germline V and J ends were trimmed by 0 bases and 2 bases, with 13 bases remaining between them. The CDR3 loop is CASSYSSMGANTEAFF. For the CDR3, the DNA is TGTGCCAGCAGTTACTCGAGTATGGGAGCTAACACTGAAGCTTTCTTT.

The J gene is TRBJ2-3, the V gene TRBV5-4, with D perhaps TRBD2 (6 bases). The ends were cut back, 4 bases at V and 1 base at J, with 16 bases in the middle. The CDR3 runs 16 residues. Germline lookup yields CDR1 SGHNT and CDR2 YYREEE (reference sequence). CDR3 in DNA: TGTGCCAGCAGCCCTCGGGCTAGCGTGCGCACAGATACGCAGTATTTT. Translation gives CASSPRASVRTDTQYF. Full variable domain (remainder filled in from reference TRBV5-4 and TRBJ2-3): ETGVTQSPTHLIKTRGQQVTLRCSSQSGHNTVSWYQQALGQGPQFIFQYYREEENGRGNFPPRFSGLQFPNYSSELNVNALELDDSALYLCASSPRASVRTDTQYFGPGTRLTVL.

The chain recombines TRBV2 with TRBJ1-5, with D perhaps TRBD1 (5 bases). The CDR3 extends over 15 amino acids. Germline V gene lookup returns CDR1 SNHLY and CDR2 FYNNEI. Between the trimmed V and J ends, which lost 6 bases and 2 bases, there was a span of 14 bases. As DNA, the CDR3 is TGTGCCAGCAGGAGGGGTCTAGGGGGCAATCAGCCCCAGCATTTT. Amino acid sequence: CASRRGLGGNQPQHF.

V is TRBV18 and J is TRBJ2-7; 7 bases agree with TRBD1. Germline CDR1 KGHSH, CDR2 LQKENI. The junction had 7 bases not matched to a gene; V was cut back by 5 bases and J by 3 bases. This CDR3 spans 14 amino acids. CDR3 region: CASSSRGNYYEQYF. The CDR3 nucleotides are TGTGCCAGCTCATCCAGGGGGAACTACTACGAGCAGTACTTC. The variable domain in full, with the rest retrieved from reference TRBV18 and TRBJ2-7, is NAGVMQNPRHLVRRRGQEARLRCSPMKGHSHVYWYRQLPEEGLKFMVYLQKENIIDESGMPKERFSAEFPKEGPSILRIQQVVRGDSAAYFCASSSRGNYYEQYFGPGTRLTVT.

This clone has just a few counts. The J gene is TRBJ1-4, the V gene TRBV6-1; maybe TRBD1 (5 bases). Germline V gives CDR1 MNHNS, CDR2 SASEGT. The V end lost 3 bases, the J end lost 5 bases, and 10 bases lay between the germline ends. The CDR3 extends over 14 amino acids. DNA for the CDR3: TGTGCCAGCAGTGAGGGGCCTTCAAATGAAAAACTGTTTTTT. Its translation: CASSEGPSNEKLFF.

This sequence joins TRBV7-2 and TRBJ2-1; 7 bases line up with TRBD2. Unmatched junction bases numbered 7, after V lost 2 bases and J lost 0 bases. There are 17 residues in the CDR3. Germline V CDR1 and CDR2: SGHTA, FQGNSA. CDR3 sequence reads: CASSLREGPYSYNEQFF. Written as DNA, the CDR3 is TGTGCCAGCAGCTTAAGGGAGGGGCCGTACTCCTACAATGAGCAGTTCTTC.

The CDR3 region is CASSHGERNTGELFF. Written as DNA, the CDR3 is TGTGCCAGCAGCCATGGGGAAAGGAACACCGGGGAGCTGTTTTTT. J is TRBJ2-2 and V is TRBV4-2; unclear D gene. Germline CDR1 is LGHNA and CDR2 is YNFKEQ. V lost 3 bases, J lost 1 base, and 9 bases lay in between. The CDR3 length is 15 residues.

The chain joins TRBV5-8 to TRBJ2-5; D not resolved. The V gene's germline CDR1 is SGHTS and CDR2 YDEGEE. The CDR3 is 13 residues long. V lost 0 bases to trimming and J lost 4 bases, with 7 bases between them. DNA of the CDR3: TGTGCCAGCAGCTTGGGACACCCAGAGACCCAGTACTTC. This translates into CASSLGHPETQYF.

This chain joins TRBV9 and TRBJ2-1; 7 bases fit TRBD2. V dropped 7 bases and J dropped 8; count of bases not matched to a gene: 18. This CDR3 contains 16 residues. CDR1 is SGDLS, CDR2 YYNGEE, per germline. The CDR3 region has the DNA TGTGCCAGCCAAGGCCTAGGCGCGGGAGATCTAGATGAGCAGTTCTTC. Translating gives CASQGLGAGDLDEQFF.

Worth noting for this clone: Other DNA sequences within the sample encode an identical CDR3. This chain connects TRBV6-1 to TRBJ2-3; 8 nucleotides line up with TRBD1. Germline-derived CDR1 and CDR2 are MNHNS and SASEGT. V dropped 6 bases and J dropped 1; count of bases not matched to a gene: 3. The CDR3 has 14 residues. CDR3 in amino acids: CASRPGQGTDTQYF. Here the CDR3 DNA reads TGTGCCAGCAGGCCGGGACAGGGCACAGATACGCAGTATTTT.

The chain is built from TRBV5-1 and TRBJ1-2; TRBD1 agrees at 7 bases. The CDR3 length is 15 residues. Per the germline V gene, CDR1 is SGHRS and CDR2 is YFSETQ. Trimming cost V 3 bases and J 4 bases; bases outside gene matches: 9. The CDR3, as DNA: TGCGCCAGCAGCTCCGTAGGAGGGGGCGTCTATGGCTACACCTTC. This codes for CASSSVGGGVYGYTF.

CDR3 loop: CATSRDFTKPGELFF. The CDR3 DNA is TGTGCCACCAGCAGAGATTTTACCAAACCGGGGGAGCTGTTTTTT. The chain is built from TRBV15 and TRBJ2-2; no clear D. The CDR3 has 15 amino acids. Trimming took off 0 bases at V and 8 bases at J, with 13 bases between the two ends. Germline CDR1 LNHNV, CDR2 YYDKDF (reference sequence). Filled out from reference TRBV15 and TRBJ2-2, the complete variable domain reads DAMVIQNPRYQVTQFGKPVTLSCSQTLNHNVMYWYQQKSSQAPKLLFHYYDKDFNNEADTPDNFQSRRPNTSFCFLDIRSPGLGDTAMYLCATSRDFTKPGELFFGEGSRLTVL.

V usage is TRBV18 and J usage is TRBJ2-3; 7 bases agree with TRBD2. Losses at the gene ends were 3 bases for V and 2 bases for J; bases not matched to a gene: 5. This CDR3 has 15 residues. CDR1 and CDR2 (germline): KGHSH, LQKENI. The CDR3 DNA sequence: TGTGCCAGCTCACCCTCGACTAGCTACACAGATACGCAGTATTTT. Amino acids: CASSPSTSYTDTQYF. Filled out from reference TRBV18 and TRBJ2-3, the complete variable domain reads NAGVMQNPRHLVRRRGQEARLRCSPMKGHSHVYWYRQLPEEGLKFMVYLQKENIIDESGMPKERFSAEFPKEGPSILRIQQVVRGDSAAYFCASSPSTSYTDTQYFGPGTRLTVL.

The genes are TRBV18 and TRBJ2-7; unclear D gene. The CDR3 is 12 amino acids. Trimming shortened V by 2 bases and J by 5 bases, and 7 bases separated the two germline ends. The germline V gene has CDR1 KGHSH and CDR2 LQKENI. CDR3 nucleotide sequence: TGTGCCAGCTCACCAGTTGCCCACGAGCAGTACTTC. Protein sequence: CASSPVAHEQYF.

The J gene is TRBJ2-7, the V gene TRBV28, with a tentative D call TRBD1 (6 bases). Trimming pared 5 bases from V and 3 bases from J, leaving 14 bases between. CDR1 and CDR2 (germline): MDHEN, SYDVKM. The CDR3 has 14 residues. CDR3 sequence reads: CASSGQGLGYEQYF. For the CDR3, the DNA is TGTGCCAGCAGTGGGCAGGGGTTAGGCTACGAGCAGTACTTC.

This CDR3 reads CASSSTGLASSTDTQYF. CDR3 DNA: TGTGCCAGCAGTTCCACCGGACTAGCGTCAAGCACAGATACGCAGTATTTT. The chain joins TRBV28 to TRBJ2-3, with 9 positions matching TRBD2. Trimming took 4 bases from V and 0 from J; bases not matched to a gene: 8. The CDR3 runs 17 residues. CDR1 and CDR2 from the germline V gene are MDHEN and SYDVKM.

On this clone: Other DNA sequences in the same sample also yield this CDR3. Written as DNA, the CDR3 is TGCGCCAGCAGCTCACAGGGGACTGGAAACACCATATATTTT. Translating it yields CASSSQGTGNTIYF. This chain joins TRBV5-1 and TRBJ1-3; 7 bases map to TRBD1. Germline lookup yields CDR1 SGHRS and CDR2 YFSETQ. V lost 3 bases and J lost 2; bases outside the gene matches: 2. The CDR3 is 14 amino acids.